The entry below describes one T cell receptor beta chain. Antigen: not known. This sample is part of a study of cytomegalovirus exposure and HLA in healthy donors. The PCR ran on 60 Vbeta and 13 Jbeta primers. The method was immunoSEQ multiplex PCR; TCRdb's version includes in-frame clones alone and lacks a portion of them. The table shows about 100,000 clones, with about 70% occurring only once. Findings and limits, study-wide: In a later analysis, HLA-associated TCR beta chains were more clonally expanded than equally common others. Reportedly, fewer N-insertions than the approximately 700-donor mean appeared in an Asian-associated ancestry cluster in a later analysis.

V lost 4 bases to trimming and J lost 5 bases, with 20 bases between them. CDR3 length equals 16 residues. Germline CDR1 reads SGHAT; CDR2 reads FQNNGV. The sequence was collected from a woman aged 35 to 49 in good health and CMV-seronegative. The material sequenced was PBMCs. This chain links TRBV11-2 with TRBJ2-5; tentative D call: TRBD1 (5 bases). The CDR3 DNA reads TGTGCCAGCAGCTCAGAGACCAGGGTACTCTGGGAGACCCAGTACTTC. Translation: CASSSETRVLWETQYF. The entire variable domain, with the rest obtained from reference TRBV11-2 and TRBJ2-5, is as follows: EAGVAQSPRYKIIEKRQSVAFWCNPISGHATLYWYQQILGQGPKLLIQFQNNGVVDDSQLPKDRFSAERLKGVDSTLKIQPAKLEDSAVYLCASSSETRVLWETQYFGPGTRLLVL.